The entry below describes one T cell receptor beta chain. This record belongs to a study of blood T cell repertoires in COVID-19. On the study more broadly: Samples of COVID-19 (acute and convalescent) were obtained from the United States, Italy and Spain. The analysed material was cDNA or gDNA that came from T cells, B-cell-depleted T cells, or PBMCs.

Germline trimming cut 5 bases from V and 10 bases from J; bases unmatched to any gene: 16. The germline V gene encodes CDR1 SNHLY and CDR2 FYNNEI. The CDR3 length is 16 residues. Some clones are missing from TCRdb's copy, which holds only in-frame ones; the method was immunoSEQ multiplex PCR. The sample records some 250,000 clones, 86% being singletons. This receptor was taken from a woman younger than 45 who had recovered from COVID-19. Sample: peripheral blood. This chain joins TRBV2 and TRBJ1-4; 7 bases map to TRBD1. In DNA form, the CDR3 reads TGTGCCAGCAGTTTGACAGGGTTTGGACCGGAGGGAAAACTGTTTTTT. Protein: CASSLTGFGPEGKLFF.